The text below deals with one TCR beta chain. Clones were sequenced by immunoSEQ multiplex PCR, and TCRdb holds only the in-frame ones, with some missing. In the table there are 150,000 to 160,000 clones, 80% to 90% of which are singletons. The data derive from a study of radiation and T cells in renal cell carcinoma. Time point specified: blood 2 weeks post-SBRT. Treatment meaning: 15 Gy SBRT to primary tumor, nephrectomy 4 weeks later. This CDR3 spans 15 amino acids. The germline V gene encodes CDR1 MNHNY and CDR2 SVGAGI (reference sequence). Trimming pared 3 bases from V and 5 bases from J, leaving 16 bases between.

This sequence was found in a woman in her fifties or sixties with renal cell carcinoma. The chain employs TRBV6-6 and TRBJ1-1; no clear D gene. The source was blood, collected from a patient whose treatment included radiotherapy and nephrectomy. The CDR3 reads CASSYGSRRDTEAFF. In DNA, the CDR3 is TGTGCCAGCAGTTATGGGTCCCGGAGAGATACTGAAGCTTTCTTT.